The 26 T cell receptor beta chains below were found in one sample sequenced in a study of multiple sclerosis patients with progressive multifocal leukoencephalopathy. Time point defined: before natalizumab initiation. TCRdb's table, derived via immunoSEQ multiplex PCR, lists solely in-frame clones and lacks some. The sample shows 25,000 to 35,000 clones, almost 95% of them seen only once. The material sequenced was PBMCs. These receptors all come from a man younger than 45 with multiple sclerosis.

The chain couples TRBV6-4 to TRBJ2-1, with a possible D match to TRBD2 (6 bases). Trimming cost V 7 bases and J 8 bases, with 18 bases left between them. The CDR3 is 14 residues long. Germline CDR1 MRHNA, CDR2 SNTAGT. CDR3 in DNA: TGTGCCAGCAAACTTCCGGGAGCCTTGGATGAGCAGTTCTTC. Amino acids: CASKLPGALDEQFF.

This chain joins TRBV25-1 and TRBJ2-6; 12 bases are shared with TRBD2. The CDR3 is 18 amino acids. The V and J ends lost 6 bases and 0 bases, in that order; junction bases with no gene match: 6. Germline lookup yields CDR1 MGHDK and CDR2 SYGVNS. CDR3 sequence (DNA): TGTGCCAGCAGCCCGACTAGCGGGAGATCCTCTGGGGCCAACGTCCTGACTTTC. Residues: CASSPTSGRSSGANVLTF.

The chain carries TRBV28 and TRBJ1-5; D is uncertain. The CDR3 loop spans 15 amino acids. Trimming took off 7 bases at V and 6 bases at J, with 19 bases between the two ends. The V gene's germline CDR1 is MDHEN and CDR2 SYDVKM. The CDR3 sequence: CASNRSPGFSQPQHF. The CDR3 DNA follows: TGTGCCAGCAATCGCTCTCCGGGGTTTAGTCAGCCCCAGCATTTT.

This chain joins TRBV2 and TRBJ2-7, with TRBD2 identical over 16 bases. Germline loops: CDR1 SNHLY, CDR2 FYNNEI. The CDR3 is 16 amino acids. Germline trimming cut 5 bases from V and 7 bases from J; bases unmatched to any gene: 8. The CDR3, as DNA: TGTGCCAGCAGTCCGGGACTAGCGGGAGGGCCCGGTGAGCAGTACTTC. This translates into CASSPGLAGGPGEQYF.

This sequence joins TRBV5-5 and TRBJ2-7; a weak D match, TRBD2 (5 bases). CDR3 size: 14 residues. Trimming took off 2 bases at V and 3 bases at J, with 12 bases between the two ends. Germline assignment: CDR1 SGHKS and CDR2 YYEKEE (reference sequence). The CDR3 nucleotides read TGTGCCAGCAGCTTAGGAGGACCGATCTACGAGCAGTACTTC. Translated, it gives CASSLGGPIYEQYF. The variable domain in full, completed from reference TRBV5-5 and TRBJ2-7, reads DAGVTQSPTHLIKTRGQQVTLRCSPISGHKSVSWYQQVLGQGPQFIFQYYEKEERGRGNFPDRFSARQFPNYSSELNVNALLLGDSALYLCASSLGGPIYEQYFGPGTRLTVT.

The rearrangement links TRBV6-1 to TRBJ2-1; weak D call: TRBD1 (6 bases). V was clipped by 2 bases and J by 0 bases, with 20 bases between them. The CDR3 contains 19 residues. Germline CDR1 and CDR2: MNHNS and SASEGT. The CDR3, as DNA: TGTGCCAGCAGTGAAAGAGCGGCGAGCCGGACAGCCTCCTACAATGAGCAGTTCTTC. Residues: CASSERAASRTASYNEQFF.

The V and J genes are TRBV7-9 and TRBJ1-1; unclear D gene. The CDR3 runs 14 residues. The germline V gene encodes CDR1 SEHNR and CDR2 FQNEAQ (reference sequence). V was shortened by 1 base and J by 4 bases, with 10 bases between the two germline ends. The CDR3 DNA reads as TGTGCCAGCAGCTTAGGGATCGAGGGCACTGAAGCTTTCTTT. Translating it yields CASSLGIEGTEAFF.

The V and J genes are TRBV9 and TRBJ2-7; D remains ambiguous. Trimming removed 0 bases at V and 3 bases at J, with 13 bases between. CDR1 and CDR2 (germline): SGDLS, YYNGEE. The CDR3 spans 15 residues. CDR3 DNA sequence: TGTGCCAGCAGCGTAGGAATGATAGGATACTACGAGCAGTACTTC. Translating gives CASSVGMIGYYEQYF.

The chain links TRBV6-6 to TRBJ2-3, with no clear D. Trimming pared 2 bases from V and 5 bases from J, leaving 8 bases between. CDR1 is MNHNY, CDR2 SVGAGI, per germline (reference sequence). This CDR3 is built from 13 residues. CDR3 nucleotide sequence: TGTGCCAGCAGTTACACTAAATTAGATACGCAGTATTTT. Encoded protein: CASSYTKLDTQYF.

This chain joins TRBV10-3 and TRBJ2-2, with 8 nucleotides matching TRBD1. The CDR3 extends over 14 amino acids. The germline CDR1 and CDR2 sequences are ENHRY and SYGVKD. The V segment lost 10 bases and the J segment 7 bases; nucleotides outside the gene matches: 11. This CDR3 is CATVQGGNGGELFF. The CDR3 coding sequence is TGTGCCACCGTACAGGGGGGAAATGGCGGGGAGCTGTTTTTT.

The rearrangement joins TRBV9 to TRBJ2-7, with TRBD2 matching 16 bases. The CDR3 is made up of 19 amino acids. J gave up 5 bases and V 4 bases, and 15 bases lay outside the gene matches. Germline CDR1 and CDR2: SGDLS and YYNGEE. For the CDR3, the DNA is TGTGCCAGCAGCAGACGAAGGGGAGCCGGGACTAGCGGGAGGGACGAGCAGTACTTC. Translated: CASSRRRGAGTSGRDEQYF.

The chain is built from TRBV6-1 and TRBJ1-2; D remains ambiguous. This CDR3 has 15 amino acids. V was trimmed by 6 bases and J by 3 bases, leaving 17 bases between them. Germline-derived CDR1 and CDR2 are MNHNS and SASEGT. CDR3 coding DNA: TGTGCCAGCAGGGACCGGGCCCTACATCACTATGGCTACACCTTC. Its protein is CASRDRALHHYGYTF.

This sequence joins TRBV6-6 and TRBJ2-1; D perhaps matches TRBD1 (5 bases). The V end lost 6 bases, the J end lost 4 bases, and 10 bases lay between the germline ends. In germline, CDR1 is MNHNY, CDR2 SVGAGI (reference sequence). CDR3 length equals 13 residues. The CDR3 loop is CASRDTTYNEQFF. DNA for the CDR3: TGTGCCAGCAGGGACACAACTTACAATGAGCAGTTCTTC.

This clone was seen just once. This chain connects TRBV5-4 to TRBJ2-7; tentative D call: TRBD2 (5 bases). The CDR3 is made up of 14 amino acids. V lost 0 bases, J lost 0 bases, and 7 bases lay in between. Germline CDR1 SGHNT, CDR2 YYREEE (reference sequence). Here the CDR3 reads CASSLDGVSYEQYV. The DNA for the CDR3 is TGTGCCAGCAGCTTGGACGGGGTCTCCTACGAGCAGTACGTC.

The chain joins TRBV7-9 to TRBJ2-7, with 14 bases aligning to TRBD2. Germline CDR1 and CDR2: SEHNR and FQNEAQ (reference sequence). V trimming: 4 bases; J trimming: 5 bases; junction bases outside the gene matches: 16. The CDR3 sequence is 19 residues long. CDR3 DNA: TGTGCCAGCAGCTCAGCTGGGACTAGCGGGAGACCCCTTCGGCACGAGCAGTACTTC. Its protein is CASSSAGTSGRPLRHEQYF.

The V call is TRBV19, the J call TRBJ1-5; 10 bases align to TRBD1. Losses at the gene ends were 7 bases for V and 2 bases for J; bases not matched to a gene: 11. The CDR3 sequence is 17 residues long. The germline gives CDR1 LNHDA, CDR2 SQIVND (reference sequence). The CDR3, as DNA: TGTGCCAGTACCCCCATCCTCGGACAGGGGGGCAATCAGCCCCAGCATTTT. Translating it yields CASTPILGQGGNQPQHF.

The V and J genes are TRBV10-1 and TRBJ2-1; 10 nucleotides match TRBD2. Trimming took 6 bases from V and 3 from J; bases not matched to a gene: 5. CDR3 length: 15 amino acids. Germline V CDR1 and CDR2: WNHNN, SYGVQD (reference sequence). DNA for the CDR3: TGCGCCAGCAGCATAGCGGGAGGCCTCTACAATGAGCAGTTCTTC. As protein: CASSIAGGLYNEQFF.

The CDR3 region has the DNA TGTGCCAGCTCACCCGACAGGGTCGGCACTGAAGCTTTCTTT. Protein product: CASSPDRVGTEAFF. The chain has TRBV18 and TRBJ1-1; 7 bases line up with TRBD1. This CDR3 is 14 amino acids long. V shed 3 bases and J 4 bases; nucleotides not matched to a gene: 5. Per germline, CDR1 KGHSH and CDR2 LQKENI.

V usage is TRBV28 and J usage is TRBJ2-7; 8 bases map to TRBD1. V lost 6 bases to trimming and J lost 2 bases; unmatched junction nucleotides: 3. Per the germline V gene, CDR1 is MDHEN and CDR2 is SYDVKM. There are 13 residues in the CDR3. As DNA, the CDR3 is TGTGCCAGCAGACTACAGGGGGCCTACGAGCAGTACTTC. Residues: CASRLQGAYEQYF.

This clone has a single count. The chain uses TRBV7-9 and TRBJ1-5; D not resolved. Germline V CDR1 and CDR2: SEHNR, FQNEAQ (reference sequence). The CDR3 runs 15 residues. Trimming shortened V by 5 bases and J by 4 bases, and 15 bases separated the two germline ends. Here the CDR3 DNA reads TGTGCCAGCAGCCCCAGCGGAGGGCAGAATCAGCCCCAGCATTTT. Its protein is CASSPSGGQNQPQHF.

The chain joins TRBV29-1 to TRBJ1-5; D call uncertain. Germline V lookup: CDR1 SQVTM, CDR2 ANQGSEA. The CDR3 length is 14 residues. Trimming left V 4 bases short and J 2 bases short, with 12 bases between. The DNA of the CDR3 is TGCAGCGTTGTTGCCCCGGGTCGCAATCAGCCCCAGCATTTT. Amino acids: CSVVAPGRNQPQHF.

The rearrangement uses TRBV2 and TRBJ1-5; D not certain. CDR3 length equals 11 residues. The V gene lost 3 bases and the J gene lost 12 bases, with 9 bases spanning the gap. The V gene's germline CDR1 is SNHLY and CDR2 FYNNEI. Here the CDR3 reads CASSEGANQHF. CDR3 DNA: TGTGCCAGCAGTGAGGGCGCAAACCAGCATTTT. Filled out from reference TRBV2 and TRBJ1-5, the complete variable domain reads EPEVTQTPSHQVTQMGQEVILRCVPISNHLYFYWYRQILGQKVEFLVSFYNNEISEKSEIFDDQFSVERPDGSNFTLKIRSTKLEDSAMYFCASSEGANQHFGDGTRLSIL.

The chain combines TRBV6-5 with TRBJ1-2; TRBD1 is a possible D gene (5 bases). Germline CDR1 and CDR2: MNHEY and SVGAGI. CDR3 length equals 14 residues. The V and J ends lost 5 bases and 8 bases respectively, with 18 bases between them. CDR3 DNA sequence: TGTGCCAGCAGTGAAGACCCGGGGGTGAGGGGCTACACCTTC. This gives the protein CASSEDPGVRGYTF.

The V call is TRBV6-6, the J call TRBJ2-1; tentatively, D is TRBD1 or TRBD2 (5 bases each). The CDR3 is 14 residues long. CDR1 and CDR2 from the germline V gene are MNHNY and SVGAGI (reference sequence). V was pared by 5 bases and J by 8 bases, with 16 bases between. CDR3 sequence: CASSHASWDDEQFF. The CDR3 DNA follows: TGTGCCAGCAGTCATGCCTCGTGGGACGATGAGCAGTTCTTC.

The gene calls are TRBV19 and TRBJ1-5, with D tentatively TRBD1 (6 bases). This CDR3 is built from 11 residues. Trimming shortened V by 5 bases and J by 10 bases, and 9 bases separated the two germline ends. Germline CDR1 LNHDA, CDR2 SQIVND (reference sequence). This CDR3 reads CASSSGVPQHF. In DNA, the CDR3 is TGTGCCAGTAGTTCAGGGGTCCCCCAGCATTTT.

The chain couples TRBV7-8 to TRBJ1-5; D is possibly TRBD1 (5 bases). The CDR3 has 13 residues. Germline assignment: CDR1 SGHVS and CDR2 FQNEAQ. Trimming cost V 3 bases and J 7 bases, with 10 bases left between them. In nucleotides, the CDR3 is TGTGCCAGCAGCTTGACGGGACCGCAGCCCCAGCATTTT. Translating gives CASSLTGPQPQHF. Full variable domain (missing parts from reference TRBV7-8 and TRBJ1-5): GAGVSQSPRYKVAKRGQDVALRCDPISGHVSLFWYQQALGQGPEFLTYFQNEAQLDKSGLPSDRFFAERPEGSVSTLKIQRTQQEDSAVYLCASSLTGPQPQHFGDGTRLSIL.